A single T cell receptor (beta chain) is shown here with its context. This sample stems from a study of blood T cell repertoires in COVID-19. The V and J ends lost 4 bases and 7 bases respectively, with 11 bases between them. The CDR3 loop spans 13 amino acids. This table comes from immunoSEQ multiplex PCR, and its TCRdb copy is limited to in-frame clones, with some not included. The table records roughly 15,000 clones, more than 75% of them present only once. This sequence joins TRBV12-3 or TRBV12-4 and TRBJ1-5; D gene ambiguous. Sequencing was carried out using peripheral blood. The TCR sequence derives from a man aged 55-75 years with active COVID-19. For the CDR3, the DNA is TGTGCCAGCAGTTCGGGGAGTGCGCAGCCCCAGCATTTT. Its translation: CASSSGSAQPQHF.